These T cell receptor beta chains were read from a single sample in a study of metastatic and nonmetastatic thyroid tumors. With MiXCR, TCRdb reprocessed the PCR reads. Seen here are about 20,000 clones, around 33% observed once, and the top ten hold approximately 28%. The sequenced sample was tumor tissue. These receptor sequences come from a female donor with papillary thyroid cancer or a benign thyroid nodule (not recorded which). Some clones in this sample may be carry-over from other donors' samples. The CDR3 runs from the conserved cysteine through the conserved F or W. The D gene is left open where the match is weak. The size field is filled for only some rows; it gives once, few, many or a size class.

clone_size,d_call,j_call,v_call,cdr3_nt,cdr3_aa
NA,NA,TRBJ1-3,TRBV20-1,TGCAGTGCTAGATGGAAGCGAAACACCATATATTTT,CSARWKRNTIYF
NA,NA,TRBJ2-1,TRBV4-1,TGCGCCAGCAGCCAACCCCGACTAGTAAGGTCCTACAATGAGCAGTTCTTC,CASSQPRLVRSYNEQFF
NA,NA,TRBJ2-7,TRBV4-1,TGCGCCAGCAGCCTAACCCGGGGCGTGGGGGAGCAGTACTTC,CASSLTRGVGEQYF
once,NA,TRBJ2-7,TRBV5-1,TGCGCCAGCAGCTTGGGGGGCGACCCCTACGAGCAGTACTTC,CASSLGGDPYEQYF
few,TRBD1,TRBJ1-6,TRBV12-3/TRBV12-4,TGTGCCAGCAGTTTCGGAGGACAGGGGAATAATTCACCCCTCCACTTT,CASSFGGQGNNSPLHF
NA,TRBD1,TRBJ2-6,TRBV27,TGTGCCAGCAGTTTATCGTGGACAGGAATCTCTGGGGCCAACGTCCTGACTTTC,CASSLSWTGISGANVLTF
few,NA,TRBJ1-1,TRBV6-2/TRBV6-3,TGTGCCAGCACCCAAGGCACTGAAGCTTTCTTT,CASTQGTEAFF
few,NA,TRBJ2-3,TRBV12-3/TRBV12-4,TGTGCCAGCAGTTTAGCGTTCCTTTCCACGCAGTATTTT,CASSLAFLSTQYF
large,NA,TRBJ2-7,TRBV6-1,TGTGCCAGCCGAGGCGGGTCCTACGAGCAGTACTTC,CASRGGSYEQYF
NA,TRBD1,TRBJ1-5,TRBV4-1,TGCGCCAGCAGCCAGAAGACAGGGCCCAATCAGCCCCAGCATTTT,CASSQKTGPNQPQHF
NA,TRBD1,TRBJ2-7,TRBV7-6,TGTGCCAGCAGCCCTATGACAGGGTGCTTTTACGAGCAGTACTTC,CASSPMTGCFYEQYF
NA,NA,TRBJ1-2,TRBV6-1,TGTGCCAGCAGCCCGGGACCGGGGTATGGCTACACCTTC,CASSPGPGYGYTF
NA,NA,TRBJ2-7,TRBV11-2,TGTGCCAGCAGCACCGGGTCCTCCTACGAGCAGTACTTC,CASSTGSSYEQYF
NA,TRBD2,TRBJ2-5,TRBV28,TGTGCCAGCCAAACGGGACTAGTGACCGAGACCCAGTACTTC,CASQTGLVTETQYF
few,NA,TRBJ2-2,TRBV20-1,TGCAGTGCCTCCAGGGATTCGAACACCGGGGAGCTGTTTTTT,CSASRDSNTGELFF